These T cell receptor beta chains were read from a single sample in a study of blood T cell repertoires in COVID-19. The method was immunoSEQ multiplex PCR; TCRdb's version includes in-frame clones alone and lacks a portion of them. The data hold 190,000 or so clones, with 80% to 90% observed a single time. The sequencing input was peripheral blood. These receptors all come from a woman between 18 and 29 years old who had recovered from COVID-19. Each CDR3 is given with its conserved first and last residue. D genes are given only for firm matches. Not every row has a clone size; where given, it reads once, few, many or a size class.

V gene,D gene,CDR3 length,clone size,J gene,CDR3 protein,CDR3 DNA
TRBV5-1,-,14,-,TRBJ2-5,CASSLTSLRETQYF,TGCGCCAGCAGCTTGACTAGCTTGAGGGAGACCCAGTACTTC
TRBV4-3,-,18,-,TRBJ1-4,CASSQDTARDTTNEKLFF,TGCGCCAGCAGCCAAGATACCGCCCGGGACACAACTAATGAAAAACTGTTTTTT
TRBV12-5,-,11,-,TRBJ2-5,CASGVEETQYF,TGTGCTAGCGGGGTTGAGGAGACCCAGTACTTC
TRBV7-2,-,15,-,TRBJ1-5,CASSFWAVKDQPQHF,TGTGCCAGCAGCTTTTGGGCAGTCAAGGATCAGCCCCAGCATTTT
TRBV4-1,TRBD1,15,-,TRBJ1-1,CASSRGTAMNTEAFF,TGCGCCAGCAGCCGAGGGACAGCGATGAACACTGAAGCTTTCTTT
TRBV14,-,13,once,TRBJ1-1,CASSQGRWTEAFF,TGTGCCAGCAGCCAAGGGAGATGGACTGAAGCTTTCTTT
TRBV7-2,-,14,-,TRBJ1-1,CASSPDRRNTEAFF,TGTGCCAGCAGCCCTGACAGGAGGAACACTGAAGCTTTCTTT
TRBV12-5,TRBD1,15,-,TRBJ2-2,CASGLGQGGVGELFF,TGTGCTAGTGGTTTGGGACAGGGGGGCGTCGGGGAGCTGTTTTTT
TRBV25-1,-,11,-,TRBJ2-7,CASSESKGWYF,TGTGCCAGCAGTGAATCAAAGGGGTGGTACTTC
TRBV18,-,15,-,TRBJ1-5,CASSSDRLSNQPQHF,TGTGCCAGCTCGTCGGACAGATTGAGCAATCAGCCCCAGCATTTT
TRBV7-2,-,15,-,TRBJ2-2,CASSLDRGGSGELFF,TGTGCCAGCAGCTTAGACAGGGGGGGCTCCGGGGAGCTGTTTTTT
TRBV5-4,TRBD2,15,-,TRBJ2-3,CASSVKASGTDTQYF,TGTGCCAGCAGCGTAAAAGCTAGCGGTACAGATACGCAGTATTTT
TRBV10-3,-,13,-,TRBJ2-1,CATLTASYNEQFF,TGTGCCACCCTGACTGCCTCCTACAATGAGCAGTTCTTC
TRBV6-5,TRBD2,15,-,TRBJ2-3,CASSYTGGLTDTQYF,TGTGCCAGCAGTTACACGGGAGGGCTCACAGATACGCAGTATTTT
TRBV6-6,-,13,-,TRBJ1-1,CASRGPRGTEAFF,TGTGCCAGCAGGGGTCCAAGGGGAACTGAAGCTTTCTTT
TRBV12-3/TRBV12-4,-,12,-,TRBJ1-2,CASMGHLDGYTF,TGTGCCAGCATGGGGCACCTTGATGGCTACACCTTC
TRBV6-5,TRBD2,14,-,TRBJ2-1,CASSLAGGVYEQFF,TGTGCCAGCAGTCTAGCGGGAGGTGTCTATGAGCAGTTCTTC
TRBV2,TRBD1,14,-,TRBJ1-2,CASKGTGTNYGYTF,TGTGCCAGCAAGGGGACAGGGACTAACTATGGCTACACCTTC
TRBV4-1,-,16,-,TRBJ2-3,CASSPPRRPSTDTQYF,TGCGCCAGCAGCCCACCGAGGCGGCCTAGCACAGATACGCAGTATTTT
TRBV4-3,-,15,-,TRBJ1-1,CASSQGLGAGTEAFF,TGCGCCAGCAGCCAAGGTCTAGGTGCCGGGACTGAAGCTTTCTTT
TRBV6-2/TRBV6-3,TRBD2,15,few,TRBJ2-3,CASSSGGTVTDTQYF,TGTGCCAGCAGTAGCGGGGGAACAGTCACAGATACGCAGTATTTT
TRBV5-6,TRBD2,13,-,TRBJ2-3,CASSLGGRGSQYF,TGTGCCAGCAGCTTGGGCGGGAGGGGGTCGCAGTATTTT
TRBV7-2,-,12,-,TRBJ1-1,CASSTQDSKAFF,TGTGCCAGCAGCACACAGGACAGTAAAGCTTTCTTT
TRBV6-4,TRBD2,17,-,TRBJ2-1,CASTGWEVAGTCNEQFF,TGTGCCAGCACTGGATGGGAGGTAGCGGGTACGTGTAATGAGCAGTTCTTC
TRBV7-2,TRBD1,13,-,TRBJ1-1,CASSLAGGGEAFF,TGTGCCAGCAGCTTGGCAGGGGGCGGTGAAGCTTTCTTT
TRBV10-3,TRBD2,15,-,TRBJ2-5,CAISDLAGGKETQYF,TGTGCCATCAGCGACCTAGCGGGGGGCAAAGAGACCCAGTACTTC
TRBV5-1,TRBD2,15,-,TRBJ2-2,CASSFQRDGSGELFF,TGCGCCAGCAGCTTCCAGCGGGATGGGAGCGGGGAGCTGTTTTTT
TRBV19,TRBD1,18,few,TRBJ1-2,CASSAPRDRGQSNYGYTF,TGTGCCAGTAGTGCCCCCCGGGACAGGGGGCAGTCTAACTATGGCTACACCTTC
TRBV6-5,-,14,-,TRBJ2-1,CASSLLVAANEQFF,TGTGCCAGCAGTTTGCTAGTAGCGGCCAATGAGCAGTTCTTC
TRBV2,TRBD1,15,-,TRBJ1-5,CASSKEDRATQPQHF,TGTGCCAGCAGTAAAGAGGACAGGGCAACCCAGCCCCAGCATTTT
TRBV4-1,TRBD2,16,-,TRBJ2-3,CASSSRGAGGGDTQYF,TGCGCCAGCAGCTCCAGAGGAGCGGGGGGAGGAGATACGCAGTATTTT
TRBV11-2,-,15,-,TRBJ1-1,CASSLGRVLNTEAFF,TGTGCCAGCAGCTTAGGCAGGGTCCTAAACACTGAAGCTTTCTTT
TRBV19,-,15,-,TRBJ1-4,CASSIVGGPNEKLFF,TGTGCCAGTAGTATAGTCGGGGGGCCTAATGAAAAACTGTTTTTT
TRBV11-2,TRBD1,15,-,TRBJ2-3,CASSFRGRDTDTQYF,TGTGCCAGCAGCTTCAGGGGGCGAGACACAGATACGCAGTATTTT
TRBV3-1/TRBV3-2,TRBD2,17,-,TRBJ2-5,CASSPKRSSGVQETQYF,TGTGCCAGCAGCCCGAAAAGGTCGAGCGGGGTCCAAGAGACCCAGTACTTC
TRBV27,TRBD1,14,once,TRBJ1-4,CASRLTGGNEKLFF,TGTGCCAGCAGGTTGACAGGGGGGAATGAAAAACTGTTTTTT
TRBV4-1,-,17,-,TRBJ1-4,CASSQDRREQMIEKLFF,TGCGCCAGCAGCCAAGATCGTAGAGAGCAAATGATCGAGAAACTGTTTTTT
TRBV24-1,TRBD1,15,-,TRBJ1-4,CATSDGQGTSEKLFF,TGTGCCACCAGTGACGGACAGGGGACGAGTGAAAAACTGTTTTTT
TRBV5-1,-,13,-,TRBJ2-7,CASSRDRTYEQYF,TGCGCCAGCAGCCGCGACAGAACCTACGAGCAGTACTTC
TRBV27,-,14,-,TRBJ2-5,CASSLQRSGETQYF,TGTGCCAGCAGTTTACAGCGGAGCGGGGAGACCCAGTACTTC
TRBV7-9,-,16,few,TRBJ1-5,CASSSTMTGLNQPQHF,TGTGCCAGCAGCTCAACCATGACAGGCCTCAATCAGCCCCAGCATTTT
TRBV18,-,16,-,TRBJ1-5,CASSPLSVQSNQPQHF,TGTGCCAGCTCACCACTCTCAGTCCAGTCCAATCAGCCCCAGCATTTT
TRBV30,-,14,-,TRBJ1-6,CAWSSTGRDSPLHF,TGTGCCTGGAGTAGTACAGGGCGGGATTCACCCCTCCACTTT
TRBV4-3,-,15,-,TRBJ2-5,CASSQVWGGAETQYF,TGCGCCAGCAGCCAAGTCTGGGGGGGGGCCGAGACCCAGTACTTC
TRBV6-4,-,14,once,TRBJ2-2,CASRGREDTGELFF,TGTGCCAGCAGAGGCAGGGAGGACACCGGGGAGCTGTTTTTT
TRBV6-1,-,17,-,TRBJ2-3,CASSEAAGSGRTDTQYF,TGTGCCAGCAGTGAAGCCGCCGGTAGCGGCCGCACAGATACGCAGTATTTT
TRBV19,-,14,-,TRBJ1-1,CASSTVSRDTEAFF,TGTGCCAGTAGCACCGTTAGTCGGGACACTGAAGCTTTCTTT
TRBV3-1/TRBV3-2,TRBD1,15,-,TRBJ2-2,CASRRTGGVSEELFF,TGTGCCAGCAGACGAACAGGGGGCGTGTCGGAGGAGCTGTTTTTT
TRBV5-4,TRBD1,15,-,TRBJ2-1,CASSTGTGHYNEQFF,TGTGCCAGCAGCACCGGGACAGGGCACTACAATGAGCAGTTCTTC
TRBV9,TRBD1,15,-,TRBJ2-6,CASSGQGSGANVLTF,TGTGCCAGCAGCGGACAGGGATCTGGGGCCAACGTCCTGACTTTC
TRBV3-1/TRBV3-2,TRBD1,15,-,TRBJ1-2,CASSQADRDLYGYTF,TGTGCCAGCAGCCAAGCCGACAGGGATCTCTATGGCTACACCTTC
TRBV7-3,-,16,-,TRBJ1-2,CASSLTPKTANNGYTF,TGTGCCAGCAGCTTAACCCCGAAGACAGCGAATAATGGCTACACCTTC
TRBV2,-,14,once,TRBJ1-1,CASSVLGGGTEAFF,TGTGCCAGCAGTGTCTTGGGGGGAGGGACTGAAGCTTTCTTT